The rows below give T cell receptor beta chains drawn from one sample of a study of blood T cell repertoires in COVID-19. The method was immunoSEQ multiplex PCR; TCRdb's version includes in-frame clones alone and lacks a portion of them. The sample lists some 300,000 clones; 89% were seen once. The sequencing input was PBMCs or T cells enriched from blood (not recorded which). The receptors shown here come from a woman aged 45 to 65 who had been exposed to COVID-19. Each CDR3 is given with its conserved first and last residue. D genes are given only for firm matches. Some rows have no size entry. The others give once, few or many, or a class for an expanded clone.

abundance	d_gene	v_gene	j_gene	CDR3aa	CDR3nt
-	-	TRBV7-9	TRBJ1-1	CASSPQQGLYTEAFF	TGTGCCAGCAGCCCCCAACAGGGTCTGTACACTGAAGCTTTCTTT
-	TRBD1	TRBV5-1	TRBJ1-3	CASTPGQGGVSGNTIYF	TGCGCCAGCACCCCGGGACAGGGGGGAGTATCTGGAAACACCATATATTTT
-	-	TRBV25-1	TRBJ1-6	CASSGEGPSNNSPLHF	TGTGCCAGCAGTGGAGAGGGCCCCTCAAATAATTCACCCCTCCACTTT
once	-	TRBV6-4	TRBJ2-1	CASSVEGAVNEQFF	TGTGCCAGCAGTGTGGAGGGGGCCGTCAATGAGCAGTTCTTC
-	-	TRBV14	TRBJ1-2	CASNNANYGYTF	TGTGCCAGTAACAACGCTAACTATGGCTACACCTTC
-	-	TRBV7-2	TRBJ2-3	CASSLDGPLDTQYF	TGTGCCAGCAGCTTAGATGGCCCCCTGGATACGCAGTATTTT
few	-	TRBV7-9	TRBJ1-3	CASSFSQDSPGNTIYF	TGTGCCAGCAGCTTTTCCCAGGACAGCCCTGGAAACACCATATATTTT
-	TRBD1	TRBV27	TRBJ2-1	CASSEKTGTGYNEQFF	TGTGCCAGCAGCGAGAAAACCGGGACAGGGTACAATGAGCAGTTCTTC
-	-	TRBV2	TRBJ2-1	CASRQHEQFF	TGTGCCAGCAGACAGCATGAGCAGTTCTTC
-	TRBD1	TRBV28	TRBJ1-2	CASRPAGDSGYGYTF	TGTGCCAGCAGACCAGCCGGGGACAGCGGGTATGGCTACACCTTC
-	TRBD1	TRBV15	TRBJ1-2	CATSKPGQGYYGYTF	TGTGCCACCAGCAAGCCGGGACAGGGATACTATGGCTACACCTTC
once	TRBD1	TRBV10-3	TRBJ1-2	CAIRSGQGYGYTF	TGTGCCATCAGGAGTGGACAGGGATATGGCTACACCTTC
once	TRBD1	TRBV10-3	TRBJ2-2	CASTPGTGGAGELFF	TGTGCCTCAACCCCCGGGACAGGGGGCGCCGGGGAGCTGTTTTTT
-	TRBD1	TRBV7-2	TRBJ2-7	CASSPAGTGNYEQYF	TGTGCCAGCAGCCCGGCCGGGACAGGTAACTACGAGCAGTACTTC
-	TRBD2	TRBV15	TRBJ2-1	CATSRGLAGTDEQFF	TGTGCCACCAGCAGGGGACTAGCGGGGACGGATGAGCAGTTCTTC
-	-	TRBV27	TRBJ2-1	CASKRNSYNEQFF	TGTGCCAGCAAGCGGAACTCCTACAATGAGCAGTTCTTC
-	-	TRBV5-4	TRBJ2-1	CASSFVRRPDEQFF	TGTGCCAGCAGCTTTGTGCGGCGTCCGGATGAGCAGTTCTTC